This TCR beta chain is from a study of response to subunit inactivated influenza vaccine. In TCRdb, the RT-PCR reads were re-called with MiXCR into one record per CDR3 protein. The sample holds around 320,000 distinct CDR3 sequences; approximately 21% are singletons and the top ten take about a tenth. This clonotype was detected only once. With 2 bases removed from V and 4 bases from J, the gap between germline ends came to 15 bases. CDR3 size: 15 residues. Germline-derived CDR1 and CDR2 are MNHEY and SVGAGI. This material consisted of PBMCs from blood, taken about 20 months after vaccination. The sequence came from a man aged 50-75 years who received an inactivated influenza vaccine. The chain uses TRBV6-5 and TRBJ2-7; D is ambiguous. The DNA of the CDR3 is TGTGCCAGCAGTTACCTTGGCGGTCTCGGTTACGAGCAGTACTTC. Translated: CASSYLGGLGYEQYF.